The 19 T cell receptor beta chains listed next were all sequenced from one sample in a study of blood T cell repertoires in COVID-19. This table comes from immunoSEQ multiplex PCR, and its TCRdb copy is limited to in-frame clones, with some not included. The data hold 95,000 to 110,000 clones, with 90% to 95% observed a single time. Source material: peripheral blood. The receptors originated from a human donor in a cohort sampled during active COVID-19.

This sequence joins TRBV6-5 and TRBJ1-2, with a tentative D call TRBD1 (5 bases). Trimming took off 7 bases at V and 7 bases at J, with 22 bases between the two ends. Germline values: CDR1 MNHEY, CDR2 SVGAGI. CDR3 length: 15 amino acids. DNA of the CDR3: TGTGCCAGCACCCCAAATCGACAGCGGGGGGGTGGCTACACCTTC. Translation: CASTPNRQRGGGYTF.

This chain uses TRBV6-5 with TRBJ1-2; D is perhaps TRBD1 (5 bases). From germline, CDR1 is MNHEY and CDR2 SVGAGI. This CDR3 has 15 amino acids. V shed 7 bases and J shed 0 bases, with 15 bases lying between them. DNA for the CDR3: TGTGCCAGCACCACCGGGGGATTAGCTAACTATGGCTACACCTTC. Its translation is CASTTGGLANYGYTF.

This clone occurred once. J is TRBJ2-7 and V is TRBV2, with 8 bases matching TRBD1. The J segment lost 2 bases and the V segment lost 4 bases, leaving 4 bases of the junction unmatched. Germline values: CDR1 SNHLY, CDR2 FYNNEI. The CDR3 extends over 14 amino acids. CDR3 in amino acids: CASSAPGQAYEQYF. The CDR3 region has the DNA TGTGCCAGCAGTGCACCGGGACAGGCCTACGAGCAGTACTTC. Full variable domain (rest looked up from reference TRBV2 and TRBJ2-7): EPEVTQTPSHQVTQMGQEVILRCVPISNHLYFYWYRQILGQKVEFLVSFYNNEISEKSEIFDDQFSVERPDGSNFTLKIRSTKLEDSAMYFCASSAPGQAYEQYFGPGTRLTVT.

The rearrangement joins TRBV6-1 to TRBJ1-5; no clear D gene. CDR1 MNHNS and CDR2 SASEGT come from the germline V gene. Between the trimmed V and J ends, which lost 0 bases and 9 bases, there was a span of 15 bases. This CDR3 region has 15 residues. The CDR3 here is CASSEARGVVLPQHF. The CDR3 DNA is TGTGCCAGCAGTGAAGCGCGAGGAGTGGTTCTGCCCCAGCATTTT.

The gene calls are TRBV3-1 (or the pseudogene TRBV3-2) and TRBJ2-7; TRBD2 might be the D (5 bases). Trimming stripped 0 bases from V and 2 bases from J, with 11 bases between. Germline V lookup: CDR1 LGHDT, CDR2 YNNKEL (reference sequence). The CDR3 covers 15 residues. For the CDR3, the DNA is TGTGCCAGCAGCCAAGATCTCCCCGGGACCTACGAGCAGTACTTC. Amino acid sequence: CASSQDLPGTYEQYF.

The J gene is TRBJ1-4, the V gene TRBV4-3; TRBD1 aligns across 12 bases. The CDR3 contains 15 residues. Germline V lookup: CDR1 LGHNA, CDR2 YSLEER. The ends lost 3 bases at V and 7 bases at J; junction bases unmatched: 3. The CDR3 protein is CASSQGQGASEKLFF. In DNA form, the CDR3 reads TGCGCCAGCAGCCAGGGACAGGGGGCGAGTGAAAAACTGTTTTTT.

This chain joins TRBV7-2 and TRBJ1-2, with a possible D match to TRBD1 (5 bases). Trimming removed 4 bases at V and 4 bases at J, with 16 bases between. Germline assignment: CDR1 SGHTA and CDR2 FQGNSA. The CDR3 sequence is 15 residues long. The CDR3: CASSSERQGFYGYTF. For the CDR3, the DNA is TGTGCCAGCAGCTCAGAGAGGCAGGGTTTCTATGGCTACACCTTC.

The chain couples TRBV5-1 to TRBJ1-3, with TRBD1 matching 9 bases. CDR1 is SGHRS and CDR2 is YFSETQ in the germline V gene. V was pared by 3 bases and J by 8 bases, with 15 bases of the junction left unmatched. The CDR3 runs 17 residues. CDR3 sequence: CASSSEGQGLLRDTIYF. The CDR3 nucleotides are TGCGCCAGCAGCTCGGAAGGACAGGGGTTACTGAGGGACACCATATATTTT.

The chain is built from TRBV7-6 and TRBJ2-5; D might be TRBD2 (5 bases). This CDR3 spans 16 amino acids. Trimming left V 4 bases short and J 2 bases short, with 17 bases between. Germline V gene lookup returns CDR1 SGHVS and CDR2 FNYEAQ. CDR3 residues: CASSSGWWETQETQYF. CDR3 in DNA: TGTGCCAGCAGCTCCGGGTGGTGGGAGACACAAGAGACCCAGTACTTC.

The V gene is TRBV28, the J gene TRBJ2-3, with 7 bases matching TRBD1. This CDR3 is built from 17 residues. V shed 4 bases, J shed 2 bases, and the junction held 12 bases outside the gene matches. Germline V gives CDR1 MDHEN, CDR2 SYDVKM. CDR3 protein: CASSSPSGTALTDTQYF. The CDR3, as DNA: TGTGCCAGCAGTTCGCCCTCCGGGACAGCCCTCACAGATACGCAGTATTTT.

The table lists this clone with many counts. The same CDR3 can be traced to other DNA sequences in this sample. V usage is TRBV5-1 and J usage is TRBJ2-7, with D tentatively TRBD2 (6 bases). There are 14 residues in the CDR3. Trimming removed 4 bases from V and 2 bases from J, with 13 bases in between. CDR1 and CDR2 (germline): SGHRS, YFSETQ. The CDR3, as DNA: TGCGCCAGCAGCCCCGGGACTCTCACCTACGAGCAGTACTTC. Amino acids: CASSPGTLTYEQYF.

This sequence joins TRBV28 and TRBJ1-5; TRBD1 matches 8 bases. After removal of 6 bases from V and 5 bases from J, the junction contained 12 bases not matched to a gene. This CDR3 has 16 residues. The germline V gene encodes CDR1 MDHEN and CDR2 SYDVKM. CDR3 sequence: CASRGRTGIPHQPQHF. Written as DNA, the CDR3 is TGTGCCAGCAGGGGAAGGACAGGGATCCCCCATCAGCCCCAGCATTTT.

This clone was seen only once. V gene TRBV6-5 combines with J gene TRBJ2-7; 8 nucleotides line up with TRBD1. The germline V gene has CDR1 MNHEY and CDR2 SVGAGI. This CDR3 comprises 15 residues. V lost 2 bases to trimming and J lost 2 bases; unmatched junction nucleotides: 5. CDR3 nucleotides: TGTGCCAGCAGTTACGTACAGGGGGGAACCTACGAGCAGTACTTC. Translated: CASSYVQGGTYEQYF.

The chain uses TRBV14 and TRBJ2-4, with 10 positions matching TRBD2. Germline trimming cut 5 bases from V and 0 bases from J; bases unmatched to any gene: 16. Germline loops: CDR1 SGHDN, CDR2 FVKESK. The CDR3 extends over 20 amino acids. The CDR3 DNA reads TGTGCCAGCAGCTCCGAACCGCACCGGACTAGCGGACTAGCCAAAAACATTCAGTACTTC. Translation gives CASSSEPHRTSGLAKNIQYF.

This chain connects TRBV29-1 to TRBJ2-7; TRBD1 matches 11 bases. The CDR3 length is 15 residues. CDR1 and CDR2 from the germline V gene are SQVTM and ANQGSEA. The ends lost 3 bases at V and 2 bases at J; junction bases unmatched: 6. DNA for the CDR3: TGCAGCGTTGAGGAGGGGACAGGGGGGCCCTACGAGCAGTACTTC. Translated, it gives CSVEEGTGGPYEQYF.

CDR3 bases: TGTGCCAGCAGTTTAGGTACAGGGGGAGGGGCCTTGGGGGATACTGAAGCTTTCTTT. It is translated as CASSLGTGGGALGDTEAFF. V is TRBV27 and J is TRBJ1-1; TRBD1 matches 8 bases. Germline V gene sequence: CDR1 MNHEY, CDR2 SMNVEV (reference sequence). This CDR3 comprises 19 residues. The V and J ends lost 2 bases and 5 bases, in that order; junction bases with no gene match: 19.

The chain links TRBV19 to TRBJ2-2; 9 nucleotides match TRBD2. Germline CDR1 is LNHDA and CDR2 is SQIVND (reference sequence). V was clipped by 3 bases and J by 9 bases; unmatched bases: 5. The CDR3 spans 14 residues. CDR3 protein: CASSIASGVRELFF. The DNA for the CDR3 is TGTGCCAGTAGTATTGCTAGCGGGGTTCGGGAGCTGTTTTTT.

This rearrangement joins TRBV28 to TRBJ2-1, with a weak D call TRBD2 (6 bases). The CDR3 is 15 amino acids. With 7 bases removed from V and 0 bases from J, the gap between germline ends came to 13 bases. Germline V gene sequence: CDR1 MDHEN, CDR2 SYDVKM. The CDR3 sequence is CASKMEGSSYNEQFF. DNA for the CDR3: TGTGCCAGCAAGATGGAGGGGAGCTCCTACAATGAGCAGTTCTTC.

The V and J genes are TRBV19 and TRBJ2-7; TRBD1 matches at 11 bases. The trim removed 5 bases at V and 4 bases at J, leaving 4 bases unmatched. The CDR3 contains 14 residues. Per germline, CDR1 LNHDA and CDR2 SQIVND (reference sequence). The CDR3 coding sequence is TGTGCCAGTAGTGCCCGGGACAGGGGGTACGAGCAGTACTTC. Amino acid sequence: CASSARDRGYEQYF.